This TCR beta chain emerged from a study of patients and donors after allogeneic stem cell transplantation. Germline-derived CDR1 and CDR2 are DFQATT and SNEGSKA (reference sequence). V lost 5 bases to trimming and J lost 3 bases; unmatched junction nucleotides: 17. CDR3 size: 18 residues. TCRdb analysed the RT-PCR reads with MiXCR anew, one entry per CDR3 protein. The table includes roughly 880,000 distinct CDR3 sequences, more than 15% detected once. Sequencing input: blood, either unsorted or a sorted T cell fraction (not recorded which). The chain joins TRBV20-1 to TRBJ2-4, with 9 bases that match TRBD1. The clonotype originates from a human donor who was either an allogeneic HSCT recipient or a stem cell or donor lymphocyte infusion donor (not recorded which). It is not recorded whose cells these are; they may come from a transplant donor. CDR3 nucleotides: TGCAGTGCTGGCGTGACAGGGGGAACCCAAAGGGGCAAAAACATTCAGTACTTC. This gives the protein CSAGVTGGTQRGKNIQYF.